The 21 T cell receptor beta chains below all came from one sample that was sequenced in a study of cytomegalovirus exposure and HLA in healthy donors. It was with 60 Vbeta and 13 Jbeta primers that the PCR ran. Using immunoSEQ multiplex PCR, the repertoire was profiled, and TCRdb retains in-frame clones only, with some absent. The sample has approximately 50,000 clones. The sample was PBMCs. The receptors stem from a male donor in good health and CMV-seropositive.

The chain carries TRBV30 and TRBJ2-5; 10 nucleotides match TRBD2. The CDR3 runs 15 residues. The J segment lost 4 bases and the V segment lost 4 bases, leaving 9 bases of the junction unmatched. Germline CDR1 and CDR2: GTSNPN and SVGIG (reference sequence). The CDR3 sequence is CAWNSGGAIRETQYF. CDR3 sequence (DNA): TGTGCCTGGAACAGCGGGGGGGCCATCCGAGAGACCCAGTACTTC.

The chain has TRBV5-1 and TRBJ2-5; 8 nucleotides match TRBD1. This CDR3 spans 15 amino acids. V lost 2 bases, J lost 5 bases, and 8 bases stayed unmatched. In germline, CDR1 is SGHRS, CDR2 YFSETQ. CDR3: CASSFSGGQPETQYF. In nucleotides, the CDR3 is TGCGCCAGCAGCTTCTCAGGGGGCCAACCCGAGACCCAGTACTTC.

V is TRBV7-8 and J is TRBJ2-7; 7 nucleotides match TRBD2. J was trimmed by 12 bases and V by 5 bases; bases with no gene match: 10. Germline V gene sequence: CDR1 SGHVS, CDR2 FQNEAQ. This CDR3 is 12 amino acids long. Here the CDR3 DNA reads TGTGCCAGCAGCAATCTAGCGGAGCCTCCGTACTTC. Translated, it gives CASSNLAEPPYF.

The chain is built from TRBV9 and TRBJ1-2; D is perhaps TRBD1 (6 bases). V lost 4 bases to trimming and J lost 8 bases, with 18 bases between them. This CDR3 has 14 residues. CDR1 SGDLS and CDR2 YYNGEE come from the germline V gene. The CDR3 here is CASSLSTGIRGYTF. The DNA for the CDR3 is TGTGCCAGCAGCCTAAGCACAGGGATTCGGGGCTACACCTTC.

This chain links TRBV30 with TRBJ2-7; 9 bases agree with TRBD1. Germline values: CDR1 GTSNPN, CDR2 SVGIG (reference sequence). CDR3 length: 15 amino acids. Trimming at V came to 3 bases and at J to 2 bases, leaving 8 bases not matched to a gene. The DNA for the CDR3 is TGTGCCTGGAGGGGAAACAGGGGGCGAACCTACGAGCAGTACTTC. Protein product: CAWRGNRGRTYEQYF.

The rearrangement links TRBV6-5 to TRBJ2-7; 8 bases line up with TRBD1. Germline V gives CDR1 MNHEY, CDR2 SVGAGI. The CDR3 sequence is 15 residues long. Trimming took 6 bases from V and 1 from J; bases not matched to a gene: 8. CDR3 region: CASRITTGGSYEQYF. The CDR3 DNA sequence: TGTGCCAGCAGAATAACCACAGGGGGATCCTACGAGCAGTACTTC.

This chain connects TRBV6-5 to TRBJ1-1; 7 bases are shared with TRBD1. The CDR3 totals 13 residues. Germline values: CDR1 MNHEY, CDR2 SVGAGI. J lost 1 base, V lost 6 bases, and 2 bases had no gene match. The CDR3, as DNA: TGTGCCAGCAGCCGGACAGGGAACACTGAAGCTTTCTTT. Translated, it gives CASSRTGNTEAFF.

CDR3 sequence (DNA): TGTGCCAGCAGTCTGTTCAGGGGGCGGGAAGACACTGAAGCTTTCTTT. The encoded protein is CASSLFRGREDTEAFF. The gene calls are TRBV11-1 and TRBJ1-1; 8 nucleotides line up with TRBD1. The CDR3 sequence is 16 residues long. From germline, CDR1 is SGHAT and CDR2 FQDESV (reference sequence). V was pared by 6 bases and J by 3 bases, with 12 bases of the junction left unmatched. Based on the CDR3 plus reference TRBV11-1 and TRBJ1-1, the full variable domain is EAEVAQSPRYKITEKSQAVAFWCDPISGHATLYWYRQILGQGPELLVQFQDESVVDDSQLPKDRFSAERLKGVDSTLKIQPAELGDSAMYLCASSLFRGREDTEAFFGQGTRLTVV.

The chain employs TRBV28 and TRBJ1-1; D is ambiguous. The germline V gene encodes CDR1 MDHEN and CDR2 SYDVKM. The CDR3 runs to 12 residues. V was shortened by 1 base and J by 11 bases, with 11 bases between the two germline ends. CDR3 amino acids: CASSLSAGGAFF. CDR3 DNA: TGTGCCAGCAGTTTATCGGCAGGTGGGGCTTTCTTT.

The chain is built from TRBV10-2 and TRBJ1-2; D might be TRBD1 (5 bases). The CDR3 covers 13 residues. V was trimmed by 3 bases and J by 4 bases, leaving 9 bases between them. Germline assignment: CDR1 WSHSY and CDR2 SAAADI. In DNA form, the CDR3 reads TGCGCCAGCAGTGACCCGGGGGGCTATGGCTACACCTTC. This encodes CASSDPGGYGYTF.

Turning to this clone: This sample also contains other DNA sequences that code for the same CDR3. The CDR3 DNA is TGTGCCAGCAGCTTGACAGGAGACTATGGCTACACCTTC. Its translation is CASSLTGDYGYTF. The chain couples TRBV11-2 to TRBJ1-2; a weak D match, TRBD1 (6 bases). Germline-derived CDR1 and CDR2 are SGHAT and FQNNGV. This CDR3 has 13 amino acids. Trimming took 3 bases from V and 3 from J, leaving 8 bases between them.

The V gene is TRBV7-9, the J gene TRBJ1-3; D perhaps matches TRBD1 (5 bases). The CDR3 runs to 13 residues. CDR1 is SEHNR and CDR2 is FQNEAQ in the germline V gene (reference sequence). Between the trimmed V and J ends, which lost 5 bases and 5 bases, there was a span of 10 bases. CDR3 loop: CASSLGERNTIYF. The CDR3 region has the DNA TGTGCCAGCAGCCTAGGGGAGAGAAACACCATATATTTT.

The chain links TRBV7-9 to TRBJ2-7; 7 bases agree with TRBD2. The V gene end was trimmed by 5 bases and the J gene end by 6 bases; junction bases not matched to a gene: 10. Germline loops: CDR1 SEHNR, CDR2 FQNEAQ (reference sequence). The CDR3 extends over 14 amino acids. The CDR3 spells CASSQAGRALEQYF. CDR3 DNA: TGTGCCAGCAGCCAAGCGGGACGGGCGCTCGAGCAGTACTTC.

The V call is TRBV29-1, the J call TRBJ2-7, with 9 positions matching TRBD2. CDR3 length: 17 residues. Germline V gene lookup returns CDR1 SQVTM and CDR2 ANQGSEA. J gave up 2 bases and V 3 bases, and 14 bases lay outside the gene matches. CDR3 nucleotide sequence: TGCAGCGTTGATGGGCTAGCGGGGCGCCAAGACACCTACGAGCAGTACTTC. Translated: CSVDGLAGRQDTYEQYF.

The chain has TRBV6-1 and TRBJ1-5; possibly TRBD1 for D (6 bases). The V gene lost 11 bases and the J gene lost 4 bases, with 18 bases spanning the gap. Germline lookup yields CDR1 MNHNS and CDR2 SASEGT. The CDR3 consists of 14 residues. The chain's CDR3 is CAGGGGQGNQPQHF. The CDR3 nucleotides read TGTGCCGGCGGGGGGGGGCAAGGGAATCAGCCCCAGCATTTT.

The chain employs TRBV9 and TRBJ1-1; D perhaps matches TRBD1 (6 bases). Trimming took 3 bases from V and 1 from J, leaving 10 bases between them. The germline V gene encodes CDR1 SGDLS and CDR2 YYNGEE. The CDR3 covers 14 residues. The CDR3, as DNA: TGTGCCAGCAGCGAGACAGGCTCGAACACTGAAGCTTTCTTT. This sequence encodes CASSETGSNTEAFF. Using reference TRBV9 and TRBJ1-1 for the parts outside the CDR3, the full variable domain is DSGVTQTPKHLITATGQRVTLRCSPRSGDLSVYWYQQSLDQGLQFLIQYYNGEERAKGNILERFSAQQFPDLHSELNLSSLELGDSALYFCASSETGSNTEAFFGQGTRLTVV.

The chain uses TRBV6-1 and TRBJ2-5; D is ambiguous. Trimming shortened V by 7 bases and J by 5 bases, and 5 bases separated the two germline ends. Germline V CDR1 and CDR2: MNHNS, SASEGT. CDR3 length: 10 amino acids. CDR3 loop: CASISETQYF. The CDR3 DNA sequence: TGTGCCAGCATTTCGGAGACCCAGTACTTC.

The J gene is TRBJ1-2, the V gene TRBV5-1, with a weak D call TRBD1 (5 bases). CDR3 length equals 15 residues. V lost 5 bases and J lost 5, with 19 bases in between. CDR1 and CDR2 (germline): SGHRS, YFSETQ. The CDR3 DNA sequence: TGCGCCAGCAGGCGTGCCGACAGCCCCGGGTATGGCTACACCTTC. Translated: CASRRADSPGYGYTF.

As DNA, the CDR3 is TGTGCCACCAGCAGAGATCCGCGGGTCGGCAATCAGCCCCAGCATTTT. Translating gives CATSRDPRVGNQPQHF. The chain uses TRBV15 and TRBJ1-5; D remains ambiguous. The CDR3 is 16 residues long. Germline CDR1 LNHNV, CDR2 YYDKDF (reference sequence). V lost 0 bases to trimming and J lost 2 bases, with 11 bases between them.

V usage is TRBV12-5 and J usage is TRBJ2-7; D gene unclear. V was shortened by 1 base and J by 2 bases, with 9 bases between the two germline ends. The CDR3 runs to 14 residues. CDR1 LGHNT and CDR2 FRNRAP come from the germline V gene. The CDR3 is CASGLGQVTYEQYF. DNA for the CDR3: TGTGCTAGTGGTTTGGGTCAGGTCACCTACGAGCAGTACTTC.

V is TRBV10-3 and J is TRBJ2-5; perhaps TRBD1 as D (6 bases). TRBJ2-7 explains the end of the DNA better; the J call may be wrong. This CDR3 region has 15 residues. The germline CDR1 and CDR2 sequences are ENHRY and SYGVKD. CDR3 protein: CAISESETGFYEQYF. The CDR3, as DNA: TGTGCCATCAGTGAGTCGGAGACAGGATTCTACGAGCAGTACTTC.